Only a few counts were recorded for the clone carrying this T cell receptor beta chain. The antigen is not known. The data belong to a study of OX40 agonist ivuxolimab in advanced cancers. Findings and caveats of the study: In CD8+ T cells, expanded clones were on average more numerous than in CD4+. At 0.1 to 3.0 mg/kg, CD4+ and CD8+ blood T cells expanded clonally by week 6. The 0.1-3.0 mg/kg partial responders had among the lowest clonal expansion.

Sequenced by immunoSEQ multiplex PCR; TCRdb stores in-frame clones only, minus some. The data show tens of thousands of clones, roughly four fifths seen once. The CDR3 runs 15 residues. CDR1 and CDR2 from the germline V gene are SGHRS and YFSETQ. J gave up 3 bases and V 4 bases, and 9 bases lay outside the gene matches. The TCR comes from an adult with an advanced solid tumor such as melanoma, head and neck, liver or kidney cancer. The sample was CD4+ or CD8+ T cells sorted from blood, taken in a trial of the OX40 agonist ivuxolimab. V gene TRBV5-1 combines with J gene TRBJ2-7, with 8 bases lining up with TRBD1. As DNA, the CDR3 is TGCGCCAGCAGCCCGGACAGGGAGTTAAACTACGAGCAGTACTTC. Amino acids: CASSPDRELNYEQYF.